The T cell receptor (beta chain) under discussion was sequenced for a study of blood T cell repertoires in COVID-19. Looking at the study overall: T cells, B-cell-depleted T cells, or PBMCs supplied cDNA or gDNA.

Per the study methods: The authors estimated nucleated cell counts from reference gene primer amplification. The table came from immunoSEQ multiplex PCR; TCRdb's copy has only in-frame clones and leaves some out. V and J calls and clone size follow that table, whereas D and trimming were derived from the DNA. The repertoire holds 200,000 to 250,000 clones, with approximately 82% as singletons. This clone has just a few counts. The clonotype originates from a woman aged 80 or over with acute or convalescent COVID-19. Material: peripheral blood.

The DNA for the CDR3 is TGTGCCAGCAGCTTAGTTGGCGGAAACTCTGGAAACACCATATATTTT. It encodes CASSLVGGNSGNTIYF. This rearrangement joins TRBV7-2 to TRBJ1-3; D gene uncertain. The CDR3 is 16 amino acids. The germline gives CDR1 SGHTA, CDR2 FQGNSA. Deletions cut 1 base from V and 0 bases from J, with 10 bases between.